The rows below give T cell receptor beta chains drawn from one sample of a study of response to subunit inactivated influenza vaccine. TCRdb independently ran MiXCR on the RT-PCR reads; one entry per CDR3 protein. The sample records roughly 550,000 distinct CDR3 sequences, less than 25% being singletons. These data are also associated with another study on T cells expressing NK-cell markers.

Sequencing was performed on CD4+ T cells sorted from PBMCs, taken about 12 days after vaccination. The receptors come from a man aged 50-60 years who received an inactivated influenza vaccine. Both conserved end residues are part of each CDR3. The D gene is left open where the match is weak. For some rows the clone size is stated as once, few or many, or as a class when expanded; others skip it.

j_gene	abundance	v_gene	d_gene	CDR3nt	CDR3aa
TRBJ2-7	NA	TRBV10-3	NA	TGTGCCATCAGTGAGTCAGGAGGGCACGAGCAGTACTTC	CAISESGGHEQYF
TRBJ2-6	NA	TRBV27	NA	TGTGCCAGCAGTTTATCCTCCACATTAGGGACTGGGGCCAACGTCCTGACTTTC	CASSLSSTLGTGANVLTF
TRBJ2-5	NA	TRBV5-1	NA	TGCGCCAGCAGCTCCGGCGAGAGGACTTCCCAGTACTTC	CASSSGERTSQYF
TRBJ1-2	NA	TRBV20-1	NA	TGCAGTGCTAGAGAGACCTGGGGCGGCTACACCTTC	CSARETWGGYTF
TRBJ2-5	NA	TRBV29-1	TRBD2	TGCAGCGTTTTAATAGCGGGGACAAAAGAGACCCAGTACTTC	CSVLIAGTKETQYF
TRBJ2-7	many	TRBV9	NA	TGTGCCAGCAGCGTAGGCCCCGGGAGTTACGAGCAGTACTTC	CASSVGPGSYEQYF
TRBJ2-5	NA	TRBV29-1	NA	TGCAGCGTCCGGCCTAGTTTCTCCGACCAAGAGACCCAGTACTTC	CSVRPSFSDQETQYF
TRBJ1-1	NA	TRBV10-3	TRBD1	TGTGCCACCACCCCGGGACAGGCCACTGAAGCTTTCTTT	CATTPGQATEAFF
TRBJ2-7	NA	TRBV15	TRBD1	TGTGCCACCAGCAGAGATGTGGCAGGGGGCGAGCAGTACTTC	CATSRDVAGGEQYF
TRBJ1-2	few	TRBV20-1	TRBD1	TGCAGTGCTAGTGAACAGGGGGCGCAGACTGGCTACACCTTC	CSASEQGAQTGYTF
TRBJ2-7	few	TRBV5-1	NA	TGCGCCAGCAGCACCGGACACACCTACGAGCAGTACTTC	CASSTGHTYEQYF
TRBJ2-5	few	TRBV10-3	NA	TGTGCCATCAGCGATCGACTGGGGCGGGAGACCCAGTACTTC	CAISDRLGRETQYF
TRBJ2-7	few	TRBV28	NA	TGTGCCAGCTGGGACCGCGGCAACGAGCAGTACTTC	CASWDRGNEQYF
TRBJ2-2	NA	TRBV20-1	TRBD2	TGCAGTGCTAATCGGGGGGGGAACACCGGGGAGCTGTTTTTT	CSANRGGNTGELFF
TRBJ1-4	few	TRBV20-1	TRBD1	TGCAGTGCTAGAAACGACAGGGGTGCTAATGAAAAACTGTTTTTT	CSARNDRGANEKLFF
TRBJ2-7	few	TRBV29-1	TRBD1	TGCAGCGTGTCGCCGGGACAGGCCTACGAGCAGTACTTC	CSVSPGQAYEQYF
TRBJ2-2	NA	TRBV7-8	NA	TGTGCCAGCAGCTTACGGTCGGGGTGGCTCACGAAAACCGGGGAGCTGTTTTTT	CASSLRSGWLTKTGELFF
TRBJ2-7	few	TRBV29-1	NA	TGCAGCGCCTCCGGGGCCTACGAGCAGTACTTC	CSASGAYEQYF
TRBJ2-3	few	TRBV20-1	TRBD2	TGCAGTGCTTCCGGGACTAGCGGGATCCGCACAGATACGCAGTATTTT	CSASGTSGIRTDTQYF
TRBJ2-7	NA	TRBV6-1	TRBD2	TGTGCCAGCAGTGAGAGCGGGGCATCTTTCGAGCAGTACTTC	CASSESGASFEQYF
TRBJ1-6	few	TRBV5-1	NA	TGCGCCAGCAGCTTGGGGGAGACACAGGCTTCACCCCTCCACTTT	CASSLGETQASPLHF
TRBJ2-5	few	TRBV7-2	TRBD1	TGTGCCAGCAGCTTCTACAGGGGGCCGGGAATAGAGACCCAGTACTTC	CASSFYRGPGIETQYF
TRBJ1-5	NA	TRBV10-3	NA	TGTGCCATCAGTGAGTCGGTGGTCCGGAATCAGCCCCAGCATTTT	CAISESVVRNQPQHF
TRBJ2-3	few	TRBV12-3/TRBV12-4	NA	TGTGCCAGCCTCCGGGAGATAGTTGGGGGAGATACGCAGTATTTT	CASLREIVGGDTQYF
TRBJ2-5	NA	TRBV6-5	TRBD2	TGTGCCAGCAGTTACCCGGCGGCGGGGGTCCACCGGGGGACCCAGTACTTC	CASSYPAAGVHRGTQYF
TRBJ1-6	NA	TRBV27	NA	TGTGCCAGCAGTTTAGTGGTTACAGGGACCGCCGCGTCACCCCTCCACTTT	CASSLVVTGTAASPLHF
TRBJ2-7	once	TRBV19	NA	TGTGCCAGTAGTATACGGGTTTCCTACGAGCAGTACTTC	CASSIRVSYEQYF
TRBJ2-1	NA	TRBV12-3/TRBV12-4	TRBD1	TGTGCCAGCAGACAGGGACAGTCCTTCTCCTACAATGAGCAGTTCTTC	CASRQGQSFSYNEQFF
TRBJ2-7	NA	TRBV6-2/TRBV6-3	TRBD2	TGTGCCAGCAGCCCCGGGGGGTTGGAGTCCTACGAGCAGTACTTC	CASSPGGLESYEQYF
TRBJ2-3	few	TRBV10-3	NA	TGTGCCATCAGTGGGGACGCTACAGATACGCAGTATTTT	CAISGDATDTQYF
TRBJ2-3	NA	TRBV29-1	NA	TGCAGCGTCCGGACTAGCACAGATACGCAGTATTTT	CSVRTSTDTQYF
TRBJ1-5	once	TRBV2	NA	TGTGCCAGCGCAACACAGAATCAGCCCCAGCATTTT	CASATQNQPQHF
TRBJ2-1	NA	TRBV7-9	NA	TGTGCCAGCAGCAGGGACTTAAATCTCTACAATGAGCAGTTCTTC	CASSRDLNLYNEQFF
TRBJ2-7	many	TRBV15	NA	TGTGCCACCAGCAGAGTGGTATTAGGGCCGTTCTACGAGCAGTACTTC	CATSRVVLGPFYEQYF
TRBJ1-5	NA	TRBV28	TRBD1	TGTGCCAGCAGGCTATTTCAGGGGGCATATCAGCCCCAGCATTTT	CASRLFQGAYQPQHF
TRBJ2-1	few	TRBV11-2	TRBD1	TGTGCCAGCAGCTTGGACAGGGGGCGGTCAAATGAGCAGTTCTTC	CASSLDRGRSNEQFF
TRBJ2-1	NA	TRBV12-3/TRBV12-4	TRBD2	TGTGCCAGCAGATCCGGGACTAGCGGGGGGATCTCCTACAATGAGCAGTTCTTC	CASRSGTSGGISYNEQFF
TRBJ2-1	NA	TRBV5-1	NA	TGCGCCAGCAGCTTGGAGGGCAGCGACCTTGGGTATGAGCAGTTCTTC	CASSLEGSDLGYEQFF
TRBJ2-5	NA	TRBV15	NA	TGTGCCACCAGCAGAGAGGCCCCGGGGGACAAAGGGGAGACCCAGTACTTC	CATSREAPGDKGETQYF
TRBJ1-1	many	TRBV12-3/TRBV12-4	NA	TGTGCCAGCAGCTTACAGTTGAACACTGAAGCTTTCTTT	CASSLQLNTEAFF
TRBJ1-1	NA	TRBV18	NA	TGTGCTACCTCTCGGGGGGGTCCCCCCTTGATCACTGAAGCTTTCTTT	CATSRGGPPLITEAFF
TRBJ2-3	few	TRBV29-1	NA	TGCAGCGTTGTGATCGGCAGGGGAGGGACAGATACGCAGTATTTT	CSVVIGRGGTDTQYF
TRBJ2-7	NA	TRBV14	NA	TGTGCCAGCAGCCACCTACGGGACATTGCGGGAGAGCAGTACTTC	CASSHLRDIAGEQYF
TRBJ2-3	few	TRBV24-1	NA	TGTGCCACCAGTGATGAGATCACAGATACGCAGTATTTT	CATSDEITDTQYF
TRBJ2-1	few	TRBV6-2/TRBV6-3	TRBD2	TGTGCCAGCAGCGAGCGGGGTCACCCCTACAATGAGCAGTTCTTC	CASSERGHPYNEQFF
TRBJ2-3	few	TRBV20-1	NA	TGCAGTGCTAGAGACTTGCGGACTATACACACAGATACGCAGTATTTT	CSARDLRTIHTDTQYF